This T cell receptor (beta chain) originates from a study of blood T cell repertoires in COVID-19. Study background: Donors in the United States, Italy and Spain gave samples during acute or convalescent COVID-19. In each case, the material was cDNA or gDNA derived from T cells, B-cell-depleted T cells, or PBMCs.

V lost 0 bases, J lost 2 bases, and 12 bases stayed unmatched. CDR1 and CDR2 from the germline V gene are GTSNPN and SVGIG (reference sequence). The CDR3 runs 17 residues. In the authors' methods: Nucleated cell number was recorded as an estimate derived from reference gene primer amplification. Sequenced by immunoSEQ multiplex PCR; TCRdb stores in-frame clones only, minus some. For V, J and clone size, that table is used; D and trimming come from the DNA. The sample records fewer than 250,000 clones, approximately 82% being singletons. Material: peripheral blood. The V and J genes are TRBV30 and TRBJ2-7, with 8 bases matching TRBD1. The sequence was obtained from a man aged 50 or older with active or convalescent COVID-19. In DNA, the CDR3 is TGTGCCTGGAGTGTACTCAGGGGGCCCGCCCCTACCTACGAGCAGTACTTC. Translation: CAWSVLRGPAPTYEQYF.